One and the same sample provided the 21 T cell receptor beta chains below, sequenced in a study of shared clonotypes between healthy human individuals. Only in-frame clones appear in the TCRdb table, and some are missing; sequencing was by immunoSEQ multiplex PCR. Among some 2.4 million clones listed, 80% to 95% were seen once. The sequenced sample consisted of naive CD4+ T cells from PBMCs. Documented subset: CD45RA+ positively selected. These receptors originate from a young man in good health. Some clones in this sample may be carry-over from other donors' samples.

This clone was detected a few times. Other DNA sequences in the sample encode the same CDR3. This chain links TRBV5-1 with TRBJ1-1, with 8 bases fitting TRBD1. CDR3 length: 13 residues. Germline V CDR1 and CDR2: SGHRS, YFSETQ. J lost 4 bases, V lost 2 bases, and 1 base had no gene match. For the CDR3, the DNA is TGCGCCAGCAGCTTAGACAGGGGCACTGAAGCTTTCTTT. It yields the protein CASSLDRGTEAFF.

V gene TRBV19 combines with J gene TRBJ2-2; either TRBD1 or TRBD2 may supply D (5 bases each). V gave up 6 bases and J gave up 6 bases, with 17 bases separating them. The germline V gene has CDR1 LNHDA and CDR2 SQIVND (reference sequence). The CDR3 contains 15 residues. CDR3 loop: CASSPRHEGPGELFF. The CDR3 DNA sequence: TGTGCCAGTAGCCCTAGGCATGAGGGGCCCGGGGAGCTGTTTTTT.

J is TRBJ1-1 and V is TRBV10-3; D is undetermined. CDR1 and CDR2 from the germline V gene are ENHRY and SYGVKD. The CDR3 sequence is 12 residues long. Between the trimmed V and J ends, which lost 3 bases and 6 bases, there was a span of 8 bases. The DNA of the CDR3 is TGTGCCATCAGTGACAGTTCCGCTGAAGCTTTCTTT. This translates into CAISDSSAEAFF.

Concerning this clone itself: The junction departs from the called germline gene at one end, perhaps through a read error. The genes are TRBV6-5 and TRBJ1-2; D may be TRBD1 (6 bases). Germline CDR1 and CDR2: MNHEY and SVGAGI. This CDR3 region has 14 residues. The CDR3 sequence is CASNRGGFAEGCTF. The CDR3, as DNA: TGTGCCAGCAACAGAGGGGGATTTGCGGAAGGCTGCACCTTC.

This chain joins TRBV28 and TRBJ2-7; TRBD2 aligns across 12 bases. The V and J ends lost 6 bases and 4 bases, in that order; junction bases with no gene match: 10. In germline, CDR1 is MDHEN, CDR2 SYDVKM. The CDR3 has 16 residues. The CDR3 DNA is TGTGCCAGCAGCAATGGACTAGCGGGACTTTTTTACGAGCAGTACTTC. Amino acid sequence: CASSNGLAGLFYEQYF.

The chain recombines TRBV2 with TRBJ2-5; perhaps TRBD1 as D (5 bases). The V gene's germline CDR1 is SNHLY and CDR2 FYNNEI. The CDR3 contains 12 residues. The V and J ends lost 9 bases and 2 bases respectively, with 10 bases between them. Here the CDR3 reads CASQGFQETQYF. CDR3 coding DNA: TGTGCCAGTCAGGGATTTCAAGAGACCCAGTACTTC.

Worth noting for this clone: Other DNA sequences of this sample code for an identical CDR3. The chain uses TRBV18 and TRBJ1-5, with a tentative D call TRBD1 (5 bases). This CDR3 is built from 15 residues. Trimming stripped 3 bases from V and 0 bases from J, with 9 bases between. In germline, CDR1 is KGHSH, CDR2 LQKENI. The DNA for the CDR3 is TGTGCCAGCTCACCCTTGGGGGATAGCAATCAGCCCCAGCATTTT. Its protein product is CASSPLGDSNQPQHF.

The chain recombines TRBV7-3 with TRBJ2-3; the D gene could be TRBD1 or TRBD2 (5 bases each). The CDR3 sequence is 17 residues long. Germline CDR1 and CDR2: SGHTA and FQGTGA. V was shortened by 5 bases and J by 2 bases, with 20 bases between the two germline ends. The CDR3 sequence is CASSPLGTGALTDTQYF. The CDR3, as DNA: TGTGCCAGCAGCCCCTTAGGGACCGGGGCCCTCACAGATACGCAGTATTTT. Using reference TRBV7-3 and TRBJ2-3 for the parts outside the CDR3, the full variable domain is GAGVSQTPSNKVTEKGKYVELRCDPISGHTALYWYRQSLGQGPEFLIYFQGTGAADDSGLPNDRFFAVRPEGSVSTLKIQRTERGDSAVYLCASSPLGTGALTDTQYFGPGTRLTVL.

This sequence joins TRBV11-3 and TRBJ2-1, with D possibly being TRBD2 (6 bases). The CDR3 sequence is 13 residues long. Trimming removed 5 bases from V and 10 bases from J, with 15 bases in between. Germline CDR1 SGHNT, CDR2 YENEEA. The CDR3 protein is CASSRLEAGEQFF. The CDR3 DNA reads as TGTGCCAGCAGCCGACTAGAGGCGGGGGAGCAGTTCTTC.

The genes are TRBV5-5 and TRBJ2-7; the D call may be TRBD1 or TRBD2 (5 bases each). The germline CDR1 and CDR2 sequences are SGHKS and YYEKEE (reference sequence). The CDR3 contains 14 residues. Deletions cut 2 bases from V and 1 base from J, with 10 bases between. For the CDR3, the DNA is TGTGCCAGCAGCTTTGGGGGAGTTTCCTACGAGCAGTACTTC. It specifies CASSFGGVSYEQYF.

V gene TRBV5-4 combines with J gene TRBJ1-1, with TRBD1 as a possible D gene (5 bases). The V and J ends lost 0 bases and 3 bases respectively, with 15 bases between them. Germline CDR1 SGHNT, CDR2 YYREEE (reference sequence). The CDR3 is 16 residues long. The CDR3 DNA sequence: TGTGCCAGCAGCTTGGCCCAAATCAGGGTGGACACTGAAGCTTTCTTT. Protein sequence: CASSLAQIRVDTEAFF.

This clone was observed a single time. The J gene is TRBJ2-3, the V gene TRBV28, with a possible D match to TRBD2 (5 bases). The CDR3 has 15 residues. V was clipped by 6 bases and J by 2 bases, with 15 bases between them. From germline, CDR1 is MDHEN and CDR2 SYDVKM. CDR3 amino acids: CASSQPSLYTDTQYF. In DNA form, the CDR3 reads TGTGCCAGCAGCCAACCTAGCCTCTACACAGATACGCAGTATTTT. Supplemented by reference TRBV28 and TRBJ2-3, the full variable domain reads DVKVTQSSRYLVKRTGEKVFLECVQDMDHENMFWYRQDPGLGLRLIYFSYDVKMKEKGDIPEGYSVSREKKERFSLILESASTNQTSMYLCASSQPSLYTDTQYFGPGTRLTVL.

V usage is TRBV28 and J usage is TRBJ2-7; D may be TRBD1 (6 bases). Trimming shortened V by 8 bases and J by 5 bases, and 16 bases separated the two germline ends. This CDR3 contains 13 residues. Germline V gives CDR1 MDHEN, CDR2 SYDVKM. CDR3 residues: CASSGVRDHEQYF. Written as DNA, the CDR3 is TGTGCCAGCTCAGGGGTCCGGGACCACGAGCAGTACTTC.

The rearrangement links TRBV14 to TRBJ2-1; D unresolved. The CDR3 runs 17 residues. The V and J ends lost 0 bases and 0 bases respectively, with 12 bases between them. Germline CDR1 SGHDN, CDR2 FVKESK. The CDR3 spells CASSQEYALSSYNEQFF. CDR3 DNA: TGTGCCAGCAGCCAAGAATACGCTCTTAGCTCCTACAATGAGCAGTTCTTC.

V is TRBV6-1 and J is TRBJ1-1; 7 positions agree with TRBD1. The length of the CDR3 is 14 residues. CDR1 and CDR2 from the germline V gene are MNHNS and SASEGT. The trim removed 4 bases at V and 7 bases at J, leaving 9 bases unmatched. The CDR3 reads CASSVQQGYLEAFF. In DNA, the CDR3 is TGTGCCAGCAGTGTGCAACAGGGGTACCTTGAAGCTTTCTTT.

The chain has TRBV7-7 and TRBJ2-5; no clear D. Trimming took 2 bases from V and 0 from J, leaving 4 bases between them. The CDR3 runs 13 residues. From germline, CDR1 is SSHAT and CDR2 FNYEAQ (reference sequence). The DNA for the CDR3 is TGTGCCAGCAGCTTACAGTACCAAGAGACCCAGTACTTC. Amino acids: CASSLQYQETQYF.

This clone was observed a single time. The V gene is TRBV7-6, the J gene TRBJ2-1, with no clear D. The CDR3 sequence is 16 residues long. V was clipped by 5 bases and J by 4 bases, with 18 bases between them. Germline CDR1 reads SGHVS; CDR2 reads FNYEAQ. CDR3 amino acids: CASSKSAILIYNEQFF. The DNA for the CDR3 is TGTGCCAGCAGCAAATCAGCAATACTCATTTACAATGAGCAGTTCTTC.

The chain links TRBV5-1 to TRBJ2-3, with D uncertain. The V end was cut by 4 bases, the J end by 6 bases, with 12 bases between. CDR1 is SGHRS, CDR2 YFSETQ, per germline. The CDR3 is 13 amino acids. DNA of the CDR3: TGCGCCAGCAGCCAAGATACTCTGGATACGCAGTATTTT. It codes for CASSQDTLDTQYF.

With respect to this clone: Additional DNA sequences in this sample encode the identical CDR3. This rearrangement joins TRBV7-2 to TRBJ2-3, with 7 bases fitting TRBD2. The germline V gene has CDR1 SGHTA and CDR2 FQGNSA. After removal of 3 bases from V and 3 bases from J, the junction contained 3 bases not matched to a gene. The CDR3 length is 14 residues. CDR3 residues: CASSFGGSTDTQYF. In DNA form, the CDR3 reads TGTGCCAGCAGCTTCGGGGGGTCAACAGATACGCAGTATTTT.

This chain joins TRBV2 and TRBJ1-5; 7 positions match TRBD1. Per germline, CDR1 SNHLY and CDR2 FYNNEI. CDR3 size: 12 residues. Trimming at V came to 11 bases and at J to 4 bases, leaving 5 bases not matched to a gene. As DNA, the CDR3 is TGTGCCTGCACACAGGGGAATCAGCCCCAGCATTTT. Its protein product is CACTQGNQPQHF.

As regards this clone: The sample has other DNA sequences that encode this CDR3 too. The chain combines TRBV5-1 with TRBJ2-3; 7 bases are shared with TRBD2. V lost 0 bases, J lost 0 bases, and 4 bases stayed unmatched. This CDR3 has 16 residues. In germline, CDR1 is SGHRS, CDR2 YFSETQ. CDR3 region: CASSLGLAASTDTQYF. The CDR3 DNA is TGCGCCAGCAGCTTGGGACTAGCAGCTAGCACAGATACGCAGTATTTT.